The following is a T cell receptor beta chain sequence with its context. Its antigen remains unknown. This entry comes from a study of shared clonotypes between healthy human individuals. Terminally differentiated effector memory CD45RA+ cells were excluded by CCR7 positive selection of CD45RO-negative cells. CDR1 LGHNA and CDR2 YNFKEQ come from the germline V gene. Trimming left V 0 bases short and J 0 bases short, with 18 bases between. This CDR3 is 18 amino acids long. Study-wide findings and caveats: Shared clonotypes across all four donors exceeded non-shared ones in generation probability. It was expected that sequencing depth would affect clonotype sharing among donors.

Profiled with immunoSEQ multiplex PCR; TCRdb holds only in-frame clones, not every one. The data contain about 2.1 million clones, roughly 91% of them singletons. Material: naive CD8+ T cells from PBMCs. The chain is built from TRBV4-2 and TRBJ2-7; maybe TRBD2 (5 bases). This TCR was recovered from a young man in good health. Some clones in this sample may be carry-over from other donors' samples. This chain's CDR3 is CASSQDLWGGESSYEQYF. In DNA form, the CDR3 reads TGTGCCAGCAGCCAAGATTTATGGGGTGGGGAGAGCTCCTACGAGCAGTACTTC.